This T cell receptor beta chain was obtained from a study of long-term antiretroviral therapy in people with HIV. Treatment for all HIV-infected participants took place in the United States. From germline, CDR1 is SGHTA and CDR2 FQGNSA. The CDR3 consists of 15 residues. V lost 0 bases and J 0 bases, leaving 7 bases between the germline ends. Regarding this clone: Its matching antigen is unknown.

Running of the v3.0 immunoSEQ assay took place at survey level. Sequencing aimed to cover about 35,000-55,000 T-cell genomes per sample. Generated by immunoSEQ multiplex PCR, the TCRdb table keeps only in-frame clones and is missing some. Of approximately 33,000 clones detected, about 83% appear once; the ten largest clones hold approximately 8%. Whole-study results and caveats: HIV repertoires spanned tighter CDR3 length ranges than controls did.

The sequence was collected from a man between 18 and 35 years old with HIV. The source material was unsorted PBMCs, sampled 0.4 years before starting antiretroviral therapy. V usage is TRBV7-2 and J usage is TRBJ2-3, with D unclear. The CDR3 bases are TGTGCCAGCAGCTTAGCCTCCGGGAGCACAGATACGCAGTATTTT. It translates to CASSLASGSTDTQYF.